The next 11 T cell receptor beta chains were all read from a single sample in a study of cytomegalovirus exposure and HLA in healthy donors. PCR involved 60 Vbeta and 13 Jbeta primers. Produced via immunoSEQ multiplex PCR; TCRdb's table is partial and in-frame only. Of about 78,000 clones in the sample, under 70% are singletons; the top ten hold 4.5% to 6%. The sample comprised PBMCs. The receptors here all came from a man aged 25 to 45 in good health and CMV-seropositive.

The chain recombines TRBV28 with TRBJ1-5; D unclear. The CDR3 consists of 16 residues. The V end lost 2 bases, the J end lost 0 bases, and 11 bases lay between the germline ends. Germline assignment: CDR1 MDHEN and CDR2 SYDVKM. CDR3 in amino acids: CASSLLSTNSNQPQHF. The CDR3 DNA is TGTGCCAGCAGTTTACTTTCGACAAATAGCAATCAGCCCCAGCATTTT.

The table lists this clone with a few counts. The V call is TRBV25-1, the J call TRBJ1-2; 7 positions match TRBD1. The CDR3 consists of 14 residues. The V segment lost 3 bases and the J segment 4 bases; nucleotides outside the gene matches: 5. CDR1 is MGHDK, CDR2 SYGVNS, per germline. The CDR3 DNA follows: TGTGCCAGCAGTGACCCCGGGACAGTCTATGGCTACACCTTC. It specifies CASSDPGTVYGYTF.

This chain joins TRBV5-1 and TRBJ2-2; 8 positions agree with TRBD2. The CDR3 is made up of 17 amino acids. V lost 4 bases, J lost 0 bases, and 8 bases stayed unmatched. Germline CDR1 SGHRS, CDR2 YFSETQ. CDR3 sequence reads: CASSPTSAGANTGELFF. The CDR3 nucleotides are TGCGCCAGCAGCCCCACGTCAGCGGGGGCGAACACCGGGGAGCTGTTTTTT.

The V gene is TRBV6-5, the J gene TRBJ2-1, with D uncertain. The germline V gene has CDR1 MNHEY and CDR2 SVGAGI. The V end was cut by 0 bases, the J end by 3 bases, with 6 bases between. The CDR3 consists of 14 residues. CDR3 nucleotides: TGTGCCAGCAGTTACTCTAGTAGCTACAATGAGCAGTTCTTC. Amino acid sequence: CASSYSSSYNEQFF.

V is TRBV13 and J is TRBJ2-7, with 16 bases that match TRBD2. This CDR3 contains 17 residues. CDR1 PRHDT and CDR2 FYEKMQ come from the germline V gene (reference sequence). With 5 bases clipped from V and 2 bases from J, the junction kept 6 bases outside the gene matches. CDR3 sequence: CASSPGTSGRAAYEQYF. The CDR3 DNA follows: TGTGCCAGCAGCCCAGGGACTAGCGGGAGGGCCGCCTACGAGCAGTACTTC.

The chain uses TRBV10-3 and TRBJ2-5; 9 bases agree with TRBD2. This CDR3 has 15 amino acids. The germline V gene encodes CDR1 ENHRY and CDR2 SYGVKD. Germline trimming cut 6 bases from V and 4 bases from J; bases unmatched to any gene: 9. The CDR3 DNA is TGTGCCATCAGACCGGCGGGAGGGGCACCAGAGACCCAGTACTTC. Residues: CAIRPAGGAPETQYF.

This clone came up a few times. The chain combines TRBV29-1 with TRBJ1-1; perhaps TRBD1 as D (6 bases). CDR3 length: 15 amino acids. Looked up from germline, CDR1 is SQVTM and CDR2 is ANQGSEA. V was shortened by 1 base and J by 6 bases, with 18 bases between the two germline ends. CDR3 sequence reads: CSVEGIPGESAEAFF. The CDR3 nucleotides read TGCAGCGTTGAAGGTATTCCAGGGGAGAGCGCTGAAGCTTTCTTT. The variable domain in full, completed from reference TRBV29-1 and TRBJ1-1, reads SAVISQKPSRDICQRGTSLTIQCQVDSQVTMMFWYRQQPGQSLTLIATANQGSEATYESGFVIDKFPISRPNLTFSTLTVSNMSPEDSSIYLCSVEGIPGESAEAFFGQGTRLTVV.

The gene calls are TRBV4-2 and TRBJ2-4; a weak D match, TRBD1 (6 bases). Germline values: CDR1 LGHNA, CDR2 YNFKEQ. V was trimmed by 3 bases and J by 7 bases, leaving 16 bases between them. The CDR3 has 15 amino acids. The chain's CDR3 is CASSQVGGSGNIQYF. The CDR3 nucleotides read TGTGCCAGCAGCCAGGTAGGGGGAAGTGGGAACATTCAGTACTTC.

This clone has more than one count but fewer than ten. The chain links TRBV4-3 to TRBJ2-6; D possibly corresponds to TRBD2 (6 bases). V was pared by 3 bases and J by 2 bases, with 11 bases between. This CDR3 comprises 16 residues. Germline V gene sequence: CDR1 LGHNA, CDR2 YSLEER. CDR3 amino acids: CASSQGRPTGANVLTF. The CDR3 DNA reads as TGCGCCAGCAGCCAGGGGAGGCCCACTGGGGCCAACGTCCTGACTTTC.

The gene calls are TRBV11-3 and TRBJ2-5; 13 nucleotides align to TRBD2. CDR3 size: 18 residues. With 3 bases clipped from V and 0 bases from J, the junction kept 7 bases outside the gene matches. Looked up from germline, CDR1 is SGHNT and CDR2 is YENEEA. The CDR3 loop reads CASSFPGTSGKYQETQYF. The CDR3 coding sequence is TGTGCCAGCAGCTTCCCGGGGACTAGCGGGAAATACCAAGAGACCCAGTACTTC.

The chain joins TRBV10-1 to TRBJ2-7; a possible D gene is TRBD1 (6 bases). This CDR3 is 14 amino acids long. V lost 8 bases, J lost 2 bases, and 16 bases lay in between. Germline V gene data show CDR1 as WNHNN and CDR2 as SYGVQD (reference sequence). CDR3 amino acids: CASPGTHFAYEQYF. DNA for the CDR3: TGCGCCAGCCCCGGGACACATTTTGCCTACGAGCAGTACTTC.